This T cell receptor beta chain was identified in a study of T cells after yellow fever vaccination. Study-wide results and caveats: In post-booster samples, most primary-vaccination clones reappeared (just under 98% CD4, about 90% CD8). The study found a weaker secondary response that peaked faster, day 5 versus 15.

In its sample, this clonotype was seen a few times. The antigen is unknown. MiXCR, applied by TCRdb to the 5' RACE reads, yields one record per CDR3 protein. The table includes 200,000 to 300,000 distinct CDR3 sequences, 10% to 15% detected once. The starting material was CD4+ T cells sorted from PBMCs, obtained 45 days after the yellow fever booster vaccination. The TCR comes from a man aged 25 to 40 who received the YFV17D yellow fever vaccine.

The CDR3 is CASSIMLRNTEAFF. The CDR3 DNA follows: TGTGCCAGTAGTATAATGTTACGGAACACTGAAGCTTTCTTT. This chain joins TRBV19 and TRBJ1-1; no clear D. Germline V gives CDR1 LNHDA, CDR2 SQIVND (reference sequence). Trimming pared 2 bases from V and 1 base from J, leaving 8 bases between. The CDR3 loop spans 14 amino acids.